The 5 T cell receptor beta chains below come from one sample, sequenced in a study of OX40 agonist ivuxolimab in advanced cancers. TCRdb's copy holds only in-frame clones and misses some; the assay was immunoSEQ multiplex PCR. This table has around 74,000 clones, about 90% appearing once. The sequences come from CD4+ or CD8+ T cells sorted from blood, collected in a trial of the OX40 agonist ivuxolimab. These TCRs come from an adult with an advanced solid tumor such as melanoma, head and neck, liver or kidney cancer.

The V gene is TRBV7-3, the J gene TRBJ2-3; TRBD2 aligns across 11 bases. This CDR3 comprises 15 residues. Losses at the gene ends were 4 bases for V and 7 bases for J; bases not matched to a gene: 7. CDR1 is SGHTA and CDR2 is FQGTGA in the germline V gene. Here the CDR3 reads CASSSIAGGHYTQYF. The CDR3 DNA follows: TGTGCCAGCAGCTCGATAGCGGGGGGGCACTATACGCAGTATTTT.

This CDR3 is CASGSSYEQYF. In DNA form, the CDR3 reads TGTGCCAGCGGGAGCTCCTACGAGCAGTACTTC. The chain carries TRBV27 and TRBJ2-7; maybe TRBD2 (5 bases). With 8 bases removed from V and 0 bases from J, the gap between germline ends came to 5 bases. CDR1 is MNHEY, CDR2 SMNVEV, per germline (reference sequence). The CDR3 runs to 11 residues.

CDR3 DNA: TGTGCCAGCAGTGAAGACCTAGCGGGGGGGCGGGAGCAGTTCTTC. The encoded protein is CASSEDLAGGREQFF. This chain links TRBV6-1 with TRBJ2-1; the match to TRBD2 covers 12 bases. The ends lost 1 base at V and 10 bases at J; junction bases unmatched: 5. The CDR3 loop spans 15 amino acids. CDR1 is MNHNS, CDR2 SASEGT, per germline.

The chain combines TRBV9 with TRBJ2-1, with 8 bases that match TRBD2. The germline V gene has CDR1 SGDLS and CDR2 YYNGEE. The CDR3 loop spans 15 amino acids. V trimming: 5 bases; J trimming: 3 bases; junction bases outside the gene matches: 7. CDR3 DNA sequence: TGTGCCAGCAGTTTTTCGGGGGGGTTCTACAATGAGCAGTTCTTC. Translated: CASSFSGGFYNEQFF.

The table lists this clone with a few counts. The chain links TRBV4-2 to TRBJ2-7; D not certain. Germline assignment: CDR1 LGHNA and CDR2 YNFKEQ. V was clipped by 0 bases and J by 6 bases, with 18 bases between them. The CDR3 is 16 amino acids. This CDR3 is CASSQEGPGIVSEQYF. The CDR3 coding sequence is TGTGCCAGCAGCCAAGAAGGCCCAGGAATCGTATCCGAGCAGTACTTC.